Listed below are T cell receptor beta chains from one sample, sequenced in a study of human T cells and chemical hapten exposure. TCRdb called the RACE reads again in MiXCR, with one record for every CDR3 protein. The sample lists around 80,000 distinct CDR3 sequences, about 6.6% seen once, with 1.3% in the top ten. Here the sequenced sample was whole blood, taken in connection with sensitization to the hapten diphenylcyclopropenone (DPC). These receptor sequences come from a woman in her twenties or thirties with alopecia areata. Some clones in this sample may be carry-over from other donors' samples. The CDR3 runs from the conserved cysteine through the conserved F or W. D genes are given only for firm matches. Clone size is not always given. Where it is, it says once, few, many or a class for expanded clones.

. TRBJ2-7 . TRBV6-1 TGTGCCAGCCTCGGGTTAGCGTCCAACGAGCAGTACTTC CASLGLASNEQYF
. TRBJ1-1 few TRBV7-9 TGTGCCAGCAGCTTAAGACGGGGGTTCACTGAAGCTTTCTTT CASSLRRGFTEAFF
. TRBJ1-5 few TRBV20-1 TGCAGTGCCAGAAAGGGGGTGCAGCCCCAGCATTTT CSARKGVQPQHF
. TRBJ2-3 many TRBV10-3 TGTGCCATCAGAGATACCCCAGGAAACGAGCTAGCCCAAGATACGCAGTATTTT CAIRDTPGNELAQDTQYF
. TRBJ2-3 many TRBV11-2 TGTGCCAGCAGCTCATCCCGGCAGGTCGATAGCACAGATACGCAGTATTTT CASSSSRQVDSTDTQYF
. TRBJ1-5 . TRBV3-1 TGTGCCAGCAGCCAAGATTTGAAACAGCCCCAGCATTTT CASSQDLKQPQHF
TRBD2 TRBJ2-1 many TRBV20-1 TGCAGTGCTAGGGTAGCGGGGGCCCCCCGGCAGTTCTTC CSARVAGAPRQFF
TRBD2 TRBJ2-3 . TRBV5-5 TGTGCCAGCAGCTTGGGGCTAGCGGTCACAGATACGCAGTATTTT CASSLGLAVTDTQYF
. TRBJ2-1 . TRBV3-1 TGTGCCAGCAGCCAAACGCGGAGCTCCTACAATGAGCAGTTCTTC CASSQTRSSYNEQFF
. TRBJ1-1 few TRBV6-5 TGTGCCAGCAGTGAGACAGGTCTGAACACTGAAGCTTTCTTT CASSETGLNTEAFF
. TRBJ1-2 many TRBV21-1 TGTGCCAGCAGCATCCGGGACAGCTATGGCTACACCTTC CASSIRDSYGYTF
TRBD1 TRBJ1-2 few TRBV24-1 TGTGCCACCAGTGATCGGGACAGCTATGGCTACACCTTC CATSDRDSYGYTF
. TRBJ2-5 few TRBV29-1 TGCAGCGTAGTAGTCGGACCGAAGTACCAAGAGACCCAGTACTTC CSVVVGPKYQETQYF
. TRBJ2-1 few TRBV7-2 TGTGCCAGCAGCTTTCTCAATGAGCAGTTCTTC CASSFLNEQFF
. TRBJ1-6 few TRBV5-6 TGTGCCAGCAGCTTGGAGGAGGCCCCGCGCTCCTATGATAATTCACCCCTCCACTTT CASSLEEAPRSYDNSPLHF
TRBD1 TRBJ1-6 many TRBV12-3/TRBV12-4 TGTGCCAGCAGAGACAGGGGGGAACTCCACTTT CASRDRGELHF